Listed below are T cell receptor beta chains from one sample, sequenced in a study of cytomegalovirus exposure and HLA in healthy donors. The assay was immunoSEQ multiplex PCR, and TCRdb's table has in-frame clones only and misses some. This table has about 180,000 clones, around 80% appearing once. Sequenced input: PBMCs. Every receptor here comes from a man in his thirties or forties in good health and CMV-seropositive. CDR3s leave out the opening cysteine and the closing phenylalanine or tryptophan. Fields, in order: V gene, J gene, CDR3 protein.

TRBV7-2	TRBJ2-3	ASSPRTSGGLSTDTQY
TRBV7-3	TRBJ2-1	ASSPRTSGSYNEQF
TRBV9	TRBJ1-2	ASSVGDGTDGYGYT
TRBV25-1	TRBJ2-1	ASSEFGTSGNEQF
TRBV7-9	NA	ASSQGTGGLYEQY
TRBV29-1	TRBJ1-3	SVETGRGNTIY
TRBV28	TRBJ2-7	ATRAGGSYEQY
TRBV5-8	TRBJ2-7	ASSKGTGRGGVDEQY
TRBV9	TRBJ1-1	ASSSRGGTEAF
TRBV6-1	TRBJ1-2	ASSERGGLGNGYT
TRBV29-1	TRBJ2-1	SVAGSGNISYNEQF
TRBV6-5	TRBJ2-3	ASRTGTRTDTQY
TRBV5-1	TRBJ2-7	ASSRDRGYEQY
TRBV14	TRBJ2-7	ASSLKTWQGFGYEQY
TRBV4-2	TRBJ2-3	ASSRARAGGALNTQY
TRBV10-2	TRBJ2-3	ASSGNSGSMGDTQY
TRBV19	TRBJ2-7	ASSIDWTSGSSYEQY
TRBV4-1	TRBJ1-2	ASSQDPAGLDGYT
TRBV5-1	TRBJ2-1	ASSPTRNEQF
TRBV12-5	TRBJ2-1	ASGFRPGLLNYNEQF
TRBV30	TRBJ1-2	AWSAGQAYGYT
TRBV6-6	TRBJ1-4	ASGGPGGVNEKLF
TRBV10-3	TRBJ1-1	AISGVAGGANTEAF
TRBV19	TRBJ2-5	ASIGQDKETQY
TRBV29-1	TRBJ2-6	SALTGFSGANVLT
TRBV11-2	TRBJ2-5	ASSRGSGLAGAGTQY
TRBV4-3	TRBJ1-1	ASSQDTGGVGEAF
TRBV5-1	TRBJ2-3	ASSPRVLTSGRAGADTQY
TRBV6-1	TRBJ2-1	ASRGTSGNEQF
TRBV7-8	TRBJ2-7	ASSHRDNSYEQY
TRBV27	TRBJ2-4	ASSFGGPKNIQY
TRBV11-3	TRBJ2-3	ASSSRTGDHHTLDTQY
TRBV11-2	TRBJ2-1	ASSLGGRAYNEQF